This entry concerns a single T cell receptor beta chain. Authors' methods: The authors estimated nucleated cell counts from reference gene primer amplification. Only in-frame clones appear in the TCRdb table, and some are missing; sequencing was by immunoSEQ multiplex PCR. Clone size and V and J calls were adopted from that table, with D and trimming inferred from the DNA. The sample gives about 130,000 clones, 84% of which show up once; under 15% is in the top ten. This sample is part of a study of blood T cell repertoires in COVID-19. Study overall: Some COVID-19 samples were acute and others convalescent; all came from the United States, Italy and Spain. PBMCs, B-cell-depleted T cells, or T cells were the source of the cDNA or gDNA that made up the material.

Trimming stripped 3 bases from V and 4 bases from J, with 13 bases between. Germline assignment: CDR1 SGHDT and CDR2 YYEEEE. The CDR3 runs 14 residues. Sequenced input: peripheral blood. The V gene is TRBV5-6, the J gene TRBJ1-1, with D unclear. This TCR came from a young woman who had recovered from COVID-19. CDR3: CASSSAGGGTEAFF. The CDR3 nucleotides read TGTGCCAGCAGCTCCGCGGGAGGCGGCACTGAAGCTTTCTTT.